This T cell receptor beta chain was captured in a study of blood T cell repertoires in COVID-19. Study background: COVID-19 samples from acute and convalescent phases originated in the United States, Italy and Spain. PBMCs, B-cell-depleted T cells, or T cells provided the cDNA or gDNA that made up the material.

In germline, CDR1 is SGHNT, CDR2 YENEEA. This CDR3 is built from 15 residues. Deletions cut 5 bases from V and 10 bases from J, with 21 bases between. In the original processing: Amplification with reference gene primers provided the estimates of nucleated cell counts. Produced via immunoSEQ multiplex PCR; TCRdb's table is partial and in-frame only. V and J calls and clone size are copied from that table; D and trimming were computed from the DNA. The sample lists about 120,000 clones; more than 75% were seen once. V usage is TRBV11-3 and J usage is TRBJ2-1; TRBD2 might be the D (6 bases). The sample consisted of peripheral blood. The sequence came from a man between 60 and 75 years old with acute or convalescent COVID-19. As DNA, the CDR3 is TGTGCCAGCAGCCCTGGGCGGAGGGTCTTCGAAGAGCAGTTCTTC. Translation: CASSPGRRVFEEQFF. Complete variable domain (other parts from reference TRBV11-3 and TRBJ2-1): EAGVVQSPRYKIIEKKQPVAFWCNPISGHNTLYWYLQNLGQGPELLIRYENEEAVDDSQLPKDRFSAERLKGVDSTLKIQPAELGDSAVYLCASSPGRRVFEEQFFGPGTRLTVL.